What follows are 18 T cell receptor beta chains derived from one specimen sequenced in a study of T-cell reconstitution after alpha-beta-depleted transplantation in children. It was with unique molecular identifiers that the TCRbeta library was prepared. TCRdb reprocessed the PCR reads via MiXCR and lists one record per CDR3 protein. The profile shows about 250,000 distinct CDR3 sequences, more than 20% of them singletons. The sequencing here drew on PBMCs, mostly from graft donor cells, taken 360 days after TCRalphabeta/CD19-depleted stem cell transplant. Receptors originate from a female patient aged 2 to 10 who had a stem cell transplant for congenital amegakaryocytic thrombocytopenia, so the T cells may come from the graft donor.

The chain couples TRBV2 to TRBJ1-4; no firm D call. Trimming cost V 2 bases and J 7 bases, with 2 bases left between them. Germline values: CDR1 SNHLY, CDR2 FYNNEI. The CDR3 totals 11 residues. The CDR3 region is CASSESEKLFF. In nucleotides, the CDR3 is TGTGCCAGCAGTGAATCTGAAAAACTGTTTTTT.

DNA for the CDR3: TGTGCCATCAGTGCCACAGGGGTGGAGACCCAGTACTTC. Encoded protein: CAISATGVETQYF. V is TRBV10-3 and J is TRBJ2-5; 7 positions match TRBD1. The V and J ends lost 4 bases and 5 bases, in that order; junction bases with no gene match: 4. From germline, CDR1 is ENHRY and CDR2 SYGVKD. CDR3 length: 13 amino acids.

This rearrangement joins TRBV7-3 to TRBJ1-1; 7 bases agree with TRBD1. J lost 3 bases, V lost 5 bases, and 15 bases had no gene match. The CDR3 is 17 residues long. Germline CDR1 is SGHTA and CDR2 is FQGTGA. CDR3 protein: CASSLRTGLRPDTEAFF. The DNA for the CDR3 is TGTGCCAGCAGCCTAAGGACAGGTCTTCGTCCGGACACTGAAGCTTTCTTT.

This clonotype has more than one count but fewer than ten. This chain connects TRBV28 to TRBJ2-1; 7 bases agree with TRBD1. V trimming: 8 bases; J trimming: 5 bases; junction bases outside the gene matches: 6. Germline assignment: CDR1 MDHEN and CDR2 SYDVKM. The CDR3 spans 13 residues. CDR3: CASLRQGNNEQFF. CDR3 nucleotides: TGTGCCAGCCTGAGACAGGGCAACAATGAGCAGTTCTTC.

This clonotype was seen ten or more times. The rearrangement joins TRBV20-1 to TRBJ2-1; TRBD2 matches at 9 bases. This CDR3 spans 15 amino acids. The V gene end was trimmed by 2 bases and the J gene end by 9 bases; junction bases not matched to a gene: 11. The germline gives CDR1 DFQATT, CDR2 SNEGSKA (reference sequence). The CDR3 reads CSARMAGGVQGEQFF. The CDR3 coding sequence is TGCAGTGCTAGAATGGCGGGAGGGGTACAGGGTGAGCAGTTCTTC.

The chain is built from TRBV10-3 and TRBJ2-7; TRBD1 matches 8 bases. The ends lost 9 bases at V and 2 bases at J; junction bases unmatched: 6. Germline V CDR1 and CDR2: ENHRY, SYGVKD. The CDR3 spans 13 residues. CDR3 nucleotides: TGTGCCATTCAACCGGGACAGGCCTACGAGCAGTACTTC. This codes for CAIQPGQAYEQYF.

This clonotype has only one observation. The chain recombines TRBV7-2 with TRBJ2-5; 9 nucleotides align to TRBD2. The CDR3 totals 15 residues. With V trimmed by 4 bases and J by 4 bases, 7 bases remained unmatched. CDR1 and CDR2 (germline): SGHTA, FQGNSA. CDR3 DNA sequence: TGTGCCAGCAGCTCTACAGCGGGAGGACGAGAGACCCAGTACTTC. It is translated as CASSSTAGGRETQYF.

This clonotype was seen only a few times. The chain recombines TRBV29-1 with TRBJ2-7; no definite D call. Trimming shortened V by 2 bases and J by 1 base, and 6 bases separated the two germline ends. This CDR3 contains 12 residues. In germline, CDR1 is SQVTM, CDR2 ANQGSEA. DNA for the CDR3: TGCAGCGTTGAAAGCTCGTCCTACGAGCAGTACTTC. Protein product: CSVESSSYEQYF.

This clonotype is a singleton in its sample. This chain links TRBV12-3 or TRBV12-4 with TRBJ2-7, with D possibly TRBD1 on 6 matching bases. Trimming cost V 7 bases and J 5 bases, with 12 bases left between them. This CDR3 comprises 12 residues. CDR3 in DNA: TGTGCCAGCAACACGGGACAAAACGAGCAGTACTTC. Protein product: CASNTGQNEQYF.

This clonotype was seen at least ten times. The V gene is TRBV10-3, the J gene TRBJ2-7, with 8 bases lining up with TRBD1. With V trimmed by 8 bases and J by 2 bases, 5 bases remained unmatched. CDR3 length: 13 amino acids. Germline values: CDR1 ENHRY, CDR2 SYGVKD. CDR3 coding DNA: TGTGCCATCCGAGAGACAGGGGCCTACGAGCAGTACTTC. Protein: CAIRETGAYEQYF.

The rearrangement uses TRBV2 and TRBJ2-5; 7 nucleotides agree with TRBD2. CDR1 and CDR2 (germline): SNHLY, FYNNEI. The CDR3 consists of 16 residues. Trimming took 2 bases from V and 1 from J; bases not matched to a gene: 7. In DNA, the CDR3 is TGTGCCAGCAGTGAACCCCTAGCGGTCTCCCAAGAGACCCAGTACTTC. Translation gives CASSEPLAVSQETQYF. Complete variable domain (other parts from reference TRBV2 and TRBJ2-5): EPEVTQTPSHQVTQMGQEVILRCVPISNHLYFYWYRQILGQKVEFLVSFYNNEISEKSEIFDDQFSVERPDGSNFTLKIRSTKLEDSAMYFCASSEPLAVSQETQYFGPGTRLLVL.

The chain recombines TRBV24-1 with TRBJ2-7; D is undetermined. With 4 bases removed from V and 2 bases from J, the gap between germline ends came to 5 bases. CDR3 length equals 12 residues. CDR1 is KGHDR, CDR2 SFDVKD, per germline. CDR3 amino acids: CATSDDTYEQYF. The CDR3 nucleotides read TGTGCCACCAGTGACGACACCTACGAGCAGTACTTC.

This clonotype was recorded many times. V and J are TRBV29-1 and TRBJ2-7; TRBD2 is a possible D gene (6 bases). This CDR3 is 11 amino acids long. In germline, CDR1 is SQVTM, CDR2 ANQGSEA. Trimming pared 5 bases from V and 2 bases from J, leaving 7 bases between. The CDR3 nucleotides read TGCAGCGTTACGGGGGCCTACGAGCAGTACTTC. Amino acids: CSVTGAYEQYF.

The chain recombines TRBV4-2 with TRBJ2-7, with D possibly being TRBD1 (6 bases). The V end lost 4 bases, the J end lost 4 bases, and 11 bases lay between the germline ends. The CDR3 sequence is 13 residues long. Germline assignment: CDR1 LGHNA and CDR2 YNFKEQ. CDR3 DNA sequence: TGTGCCAGCAGCCCAACCGGACAGTACGAGCAGTACTTC. It is translated as CASSPTGQYEQYF.

The J gene is TRBJ1-4, the V gene TRBV5-1; D unclear. Germline V CDR1 and CDR2: SGHRS, YFSETQ. The CDR3 runs to 14 residues. V was trimmed by 3 bases and J by 5 bases, leaving 11 bases between them. The CDR3 DNA follows: TGCGCCAGCAGCTCGGACCGAGCGAATGAAAAACTGTTTTTT. It specifies CASSSDRANEKLFF.

The chain links TRBV7-2 to TRBJ2-1, with TRBD2 matching 9 bases. J gave up 5 bases and V 5 bases, and 10 bases lay outside the gene matches. Germline V lookup: CDR1 SGHTA, CDR2 FQGNSA. This CDR3 is built from 16 residues. The CDR3 loop is CASSQGLARFDNEQFF. CDR3 in DNA: TGTGCCAGCAGCCAGGGACTAGCCCGGTTCGACAATGAGCAGTTCTTC.

The rearrangement links TRBV27 to TRBJ2-3; 10 bases fit TRBD2. Germline CDR1 MNHEY, CDR2 SMNVEV (reference sequence). This CDR3 comprises 16 residues. V gave up 6 bases and J gave up 3 bases; unmatched junction bases: 9. The CDR3 region is CASRPGAGGQTDTQYF. The CDR3 DNA sequence: TGTGCCAGCAGACCAGGAGCGGGAGGGCAGACAGATACGCAGTATTTT.

The chain combines TRBV5-1 with TRBJ2-2; 10 bases agree with TRBD2. V gave up 4 bases and J gave up 7 bases; unmatched junction bases: 7. The CDR3 runs 15 residues. Germline-derived CDR1 and CDR2 are SGHRS and YFSETQ. The CDR3 DNA reads TGCGCCAGCAGCCCCAGCGGGAGGGCCAACGGGGAGCTGTTTTTT. Translation: CASSPSGRANGELFF.